What follows is one T cell receptor beta chain and its context. The repertoire was sequenced with immunoSEQ multiplex PCR; TCRdb's copy has only in-frame clones and lacks some. The sample carries about 35,000 clones, approximately 89% recorded once. The source of the sample is a study of blood T cell repertoires in COVID-19. Germline CDR1 MNHEY, CDR2 SVGAGI. Trimming shortened V by 6 bases and J by 2 bases, and 16 bases separated the two germline ends. CDR3 length: 15 amino acids. The origin of this receptor is a man between 60 and 75 years old with active or convalescent COVID-19. This sequence joins TRBV6-5 and TRBJ1-2; D perhaps matches TRBD1 (6 bases). The sequencing input was peripheral blood. CDR3 sequence: CASRSYRDGNYGYTF. CDR3 DNA sequence: TGTGCCAGCAGATCTTACAGGGACGGGAACTATGGCTACACCTTC.